The next 19 T cell receptor beta chains were all read from a single sample in a study of T-cell memory formation after mild COVID-19. TCRdb analysed the 5' RACE reads with MiXCR anew, one entry per CDR3 protein. There are about 240,000 distinct CDR3 sequences in the sample; approximately 10% occur only once, and around a fifth lies in the top ten. The source material was PBMCs or a T cell subset sorted from them (not recorded which). Receptor source: a young man who had mild COVID-19 (a few samples of this study predate the infection). Cell type and time point are not known.

This rearrangement joins TRBV6-2 or TRBV6-3 to TRBJ2-3; no definite D call. The CDR3 sequence is 14 residues long. Trimming took 2 bases from V and 4 from J, leaving 10 bases between them. Per germline, CDR1 MNHEY and CDR2 SVGEGT. In DNA, the CDR3 is TGTGCCAGCAGTTACACCTCTTTAGCAGATACGCAGTATTTT. Translating gives CASSYTSLADTQYF.

This clonotype appeared a few times. The V gene is TRBV24-1, the J gene TRBJ2-1; D remains ambiguous. Between the trimmed V and J ends, which lost 7 bases and 6 bases, there was a span of 12 bases. Germline CDR1 KGHDR, CDR2 SFDVKD. There are 13 residues in the CDR3. The chain's CDR3 is CATRATNGNEQFF. The CDR3 nucleotides are TGTGCCACCAGGGCAACAAACGGCAATGAGCAGTTCTTC.

This clonotype has more than one count but fewer than ten. CDR3 in DNA: TGTGCCAGCAGCTCGACGGGATCTACTAATGAAAAACTGTTTTTT. It encodes CASSSTGSTNEKLFF. This chain joins TRBV7-9 and TRBJ1-4, with D unresolved. CDR1 is SEHNR, CDR2 FQNEAQ, per germline (reference sequence). Trimming shortened V by 4 bases and J by 2 bases, and 11 bases separated the two germline ends. This CDR3 has 15 amino acids.

This clonotype was seen more than once but under ten times. The genes are TRBV7-8 and TRBJ1-1; tentatively, D is TRBD1 (6 bases). The CDR3 extends over 13 amino acids. Germline V gene lookup returns CDR1 SGHVS and CDR2 FQNEAQ. V was shortened by 2 bases and J by 7 bases, with 11 bases between the two germline ends. The CDR3 coding sequence is TGTGCCAGCAGCTTACAGGGGCAGGGTGAAGCTTTCTTT. This encodes CASSLQGQGEAFF.

J is TRBJ1-2 and V is TRBV5-4; D might be TRBD1 (5 bases). Trimming shortened V by 5 bases and J by 4 bases, and 15 bases separated the two germline ends. The CDR3 is made up of 14 amino acids. Germline CDR1 SGHNT, CDR2 YYREEE (reference sequence). The CDR3 DNA is TGTGCCAGCAGGCTTTTTGGGGGGGGCTATGGCTACACCTTC. Its protein is CASRLFGGGYGYTF.

The chain recombines TRBV6-2 or TRBV6-3 with TRBJ1-2, with 7 nucleotides matching TRBD1. CDR1 is MNHEY and CDR2 is SVGEGT in the germline V gene. This CDR3 is 16 amino acids long. V shed 4 bases and J 8 bases; nucleotides not matched to a gene: 16. The CDR3 region has the DNA TGTGCCAGCAGTTCTCGATATTCCGCGGACAGGCGAGGCTACACCTTC. Encoded protein: CASSSRYSADRRGYTF.

This clonotype was detected a few times. The rearrangement links TRBV7-7 to TRBJ2-5, with D perhaps TRBD2 (7 bases). Trimming cost V 5 bases and J 0 bases, with 16 bases left between them. Per the germline V gene, CDR1 is SSHAT and CDR2 is FNYEAQ (reference sequence). This CDR3 region has 16 residues. In DNA, the CDR3 is TGTGCCAGCAGCCCCCTCCGCGGGGGCAACCAAGAGACCCAGTACTTC. It is translated as CASSPLRGGNQETQYF.

This clonotype was picked up a small number of times. The J gene is TRBJ1-1, the V gene TRBV7-6; D unclear. Germline CDR1 SGHVS, CDR2 FNYEAQ. The CDR3 is made up of 14 amino acids. Trimming took off 3 bases at V and 3 bases at J, with 11 bases between the two ends. The CDR3 here is CASSFGQGDTEAFF. The DNA for the CDR3 is TGTGCCAGCAGCTTTGGCCAAGGTGACACTGAAGCTTTCTTT. The whole variable domain, filled in from reference TRBV7-6 and TRBJ1-1, reads GAGVSQSPRYKVTKRGQDVALRCDPISGHVSLYWYRQALGQGPEFLTYFNYEAQQDKSGLPNDRFSAERPEGSISTLTIQRTEQRDSAMYRCASSFGQGDTEAFFGQGTRLTVV.

This clonotype was observed a few times. The gene calls are TRBV7-3 and TRBJ2-6; no reliable D call. CDR1 and CDR2 (germline): SGHTA, FQGTGA. The CDR3 covers 17 residues. Trimming stripped 2 bases from V and 2 bases from J, with 13 bases between. The CDR3 loop is CASSLVARSTGANVLTF. The CDR3 bases are TGTGCCAGCAGCTTAGTCGCCAGGTCAACTGGGGCCAACGTCCTGACTTTC.

This clonotype has just a few counts. The gene calls are TRBV2 and TRBJ2-1; the D gene could be TRBD1 or TRBD2 (6 bases each). Germline loops: CDR1 SNHLY, CDR2 FYNNEI. V lost 5 bases and J lost 0, with 8 bases in between. This CDR3 contains 14 residues. CDR3 protein: CASSRGLSYNEQFF. Written as DNA, the CDR3 is TGTGCCAGCAGTCGGGGGCTCTCCTACAATGAGCAGTTCTTC.

This chain connects TRBV6-5 to TRBJ2-7, with 8 bases lining up with TRBD2. The J segment lost 3 bases and the V segment lost 5 bases, leaving 12 bases of the junction unmatched. The germline V gene encodes CDR1 MNHEY and CDR2 SVGAGI. The CDR3 is 16 residues long. The CDR3 is CASSRGGSGVNYEQYF. The CDR3 DNA follows: TGTGCCAGCAGTCGAGGAGGTAGCGGGGTGAACTACGAGCAGTACTTC.

The chain combines TRBV11-1 with TRBJ2-5, with D possibly TRBD1 on 5 matching bases. Trimming removed 2 bases at V and 5 bases at J, with 15 bases between. Germline V CDR1 and CDR2: SGHAT, FQDESV (reference sequence). This CDR3 has 15 residues. The CDR3 nucleotides read TGTGCCAGCAGCTTACGTAAGACAGTTGGGGAGACCCAGTACTTC. Its translation: CASSLRKTVGETQYF.

This clonotype was detected a few times. The gene calls are TRBV4-3 and TRBJ1-2; D not resolved. There are 14 residues in the CDR3. Per the germline V gene, CDR1 is LGHNA and CDR2 is YSLEER. The V gene lost 1 base and the J gene lost 4 bases, with 10 bases spanning the gap. CDR3 DNA: TGCGCCAGCAGCCAAGCCAGAGGTTCCTATGGCTACACCTTC. It specifies CASSQARGSYGYTF.

The table lists this clonotype with a few counts. V and J are TRBV20-1 and TRBJ1-5, with 8 bases identical to TRBD1. Trimming cost V 2 bases and J 3 bases; bases outside gene matches: 6. CDR3 size: 15 residues. Per germline, CDR1 DFQATT and CDR2 SNEGSKA (reference sequence). The CDR3 spells CSARLYRGANQPQHF. For the CDR3, the DNA is TGCAGTGCTAGACTTTACAGGGGGGCCAATCAGCCCCAGCATTTT.

This clonotype was observed a few times. The J gene is TRBJ1-3, the V gene TRBV18; TRBD1 might be the D (6 bases). V was cut by 4 bases and J by 3 bases, with 13 bases left in between. The CDR3 is 15 residues long. Germline values: CDR1 KGHSH, CDR2 LQKENI. The CDR3 spells CASSREQGVGNTIYF. The CDR3 DNA reads as TGTGCCAGCTCACGCGAACAGGGCGTTGGAAACACCATATATTTT.

The chain joins TRBV28 to TRBJ1-1, with 7 bases fitting TRBD1. In germline, CDR1 is MDHEN, CDR2 SYDVKM. The CDR3 runs to 16 residues. V dropped 5 bases and J dropped 1; count of bases not matched to a gene: 10. CDR3 region: CASSTNPGQTNTEAFF. CDR3 sequence (DNA): TGTGCCAGCAGTACCAACCCGGGACAGACGAACACTGAAGCTTTCTTT.

The chain recombines TRBV4-1 with TRBJ2-5; the match to TRBD2 covers 8 bases. The length of the CDR3 is 15 residues. The V and J ends lost 1 base and 5 bases, in that order; junction bases with no gene match: 6. In germline, CDR1 is MGHRA, CDR2 YSYEKL. This chain's CDR3 is CASSQAGGPYETQYF. In DNA, the CDR3 is TGCGCCAGCAGCCAAGCGGGGGGGCCGTACGAGACCCAGTACTTC.

In this sample, this clonotype turned up a few times. DNA of the CDR3: TGTGCCATCAGTGAGTCAAAAAGGGGTACAGATACGCAGTATTTT. It codes for CAISESKRGTDTQYF. The V call is TRBV10-3, the J call TRBJ2-3; D may be TRBD1 (5 bases). Germline values: CDR1 ENHRY, CDR2 SYGVKD. Trimming left V 0 bases short and J 3 bases short, with 10 bases between. CDR3 size: 15 residues.

This clonotype was seen more than once but under ten times. The genes are TRBV29-1 and TRBJ1-2; TRBD1 might be the D (5 bases). The length of the CDR3 is 15 residues. V was trimmed by 4 bases and J by 4 bases, leaving 19 bases between them. CDR1 and CDR2 (germline): SQVTM, ANQGSEA. The CDR3 region has the DNA TGCAGCGTTGCGGGTGGGGGGGTCGACCCCTATGGCTACACCTTC. It codes for CSVAGGGVDPYGYTF.